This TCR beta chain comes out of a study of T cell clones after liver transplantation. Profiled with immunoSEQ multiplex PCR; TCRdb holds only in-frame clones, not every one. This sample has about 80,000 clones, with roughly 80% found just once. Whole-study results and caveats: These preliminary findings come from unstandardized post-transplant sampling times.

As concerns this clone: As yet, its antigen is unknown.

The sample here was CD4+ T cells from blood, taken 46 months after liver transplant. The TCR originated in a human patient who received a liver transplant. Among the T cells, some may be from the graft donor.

The chain's CDR3 is CASSVVAGRGGGYTF. The CDR3 coding sequence is TGTGCCAGCAGCGTAGTGGCTGGGAGGGGAGGCGGCTACACCTTC. The V and J genes are TRBV9 and TRBJ1-2, with D possibly TRBD1 on 5 matching bases. Germline lookup yields CDR1 SGDLS and CDR2 YYNGEE. V lost 0 bases and J lost 8, with 17 bases in between. The CDR3 contains 15 residues.